Described below is a single T cell receptor beta chain sequence and its context. V lost 6 bases, J lost 0 bases, and 12 bases lay in between. The germline gives CDR1 SNHLY, CDR2 FYNNEI. CDR3 size: 14 residues. The data were obtained in a study of CD8+ T cells in alopecia areata. Extracted from the samples, RNA was reverse transcribed into cDNA to serve as the sequencing template. Clones were sequenced by immunoSEQ multiplex PCR, and TCRdb holds only the in-frame ones, with some missing. The data show more than 200,000 clones, approximately 40% seen once. Treatment: oral pan-JAK inhibitor, 5-10 mg twice daily. It was from alopecia areata patients that lesional scalp punch biopsies and peripheral blood were collected.

Source: CD4+ T cells sorted from blood, taken at approximately week 36, from a patient treated with tofacitinib. The rearrangement uses TRBV2 and TRBJ2-7, with a weak D call TRBD2 (6 bases). The receptor was isolated from a human donor with alopecia areata. The CDR3 is CASRWATSSYEQYF. The CDR3 nucleotides are TGTGCCAGCAGGTGGGCGACTAGCTCCTACGAGCAGTACTTC.